Listed below are T cell receptor beta chains from one sample, sequenced in a study of shared T cell receptors in the human thymus. Method: immunoSEQ multiplex PCR; TCRdb's copy keeps in-frame clones and lacks some. The table has about 660,000 clones, around 87% seen once. These data were likewise used in another study, on human thymus T cells.

Input material: thymocytes. The receptors here all came from a boy less than two years old with a congenital heart defect. Each CDR3 is given with its conserved first and last residue. A D gene is named only where the DNA matches it firmly. Only some rows state a clone size, as once, few, many or a class for expanded clones.

d_call: TRBD1; clone_size: -; j_call: TRBJ1-5; v_call: TRBV6-1; cdr3_aa: CASSEGDRGRRGQPQHF; cdr3_nt: TGTGCCAGCAGTGAAGGGGACAGGGGGCGGAGGGGTCAGCCCCAGCATTTT
d_call: TRBD1; clone_size: -; j_call: TRBJ2-7; v_call: TRBV27; cdr3_aa: CASSMGQGEAYEQYF; cdr3_nt: TGTGCCAGCAGCATGGGACAGGGGGAAGCCTACGAGCAGTACTTC
d_call: TRBD2; clone_size: -; j_call: TRBJ2-7; v_call: TRBV5-1; cdr3_aa: CASSLAGGRWADEQYF; cdr3_nt: TGCGCCAGCAGCTTGGCCGGGGGGAGATGGGCTGACGAGCAGTACTTC
d_call: TRBD1; clone_size: once; j_call: TRBJ1-1; v_call: TRBV4-3; cdr3_aa: CASSGHRGPEAFF; cdr3_nt: TGCGCCAGCAGCGGCCACAGGGGGCCCGAAGCTTTCTTT
d_call: -; clone_size: -; j_call: TRBJ2-5; v_call: TRBV9; cdr3_aa: CASSVGIEALETQYF; cdr3_nt: TGTGCCAGCAGCGTAGGAATAGAGGCCTTGGAGACCCAGTACTTC
d_call: TRBD1; clone_size: -; j_call: TRBJ1-1; v_call: TRBV7-9; cdr3_aa: CASSLDGNQGADTEAFF; cdr3_nt: TGTGCCAGCAGCTTAGACGGGAATCAGGGGGCGGACACTGAAGCTTTCTTT
d_call: TRBD2; clone_size: few; j_call: TRBJ2-7; v_call: TRBV4-2; cdr3_aa: CASSPGLEDSSYEQYF; cdr3_nt: TGTGCCAGCAGCCCGGGACTAGAAGATAGCTCCTACGAGCAGTACTTC
d_call: TRBD2; clone_size: -; j_call: TRBJ2-2; v_call: TRBV9; cdr3_aa: CASSETSGRAGTGELFF; cdr3_nt: TGTGCCAGCAGCGAGACTAGCGGGAGGGCCGGGACCGGGGAGCTGTTTTTT
d_call: -; clone_size: -; j_call: TRBJ2-7; v_call: TRBV14; cdr3_aa: CASSQVRETARGSYEQYF; cdr3_nt: TGTGCCAGCAGCCAAGTTCGAGAGACGGCCAGGGGCTCCTACGAGCAGTACTTC
d_call: TRBD2; clone_size: -; j_call: TRBJ2-5; v_call: TRBV7-8; cdr3_aa: CASTRAGGPPETQYF; cdr3_nt: TGTGCCAGCACCCGGGCGGGGGGGCCCCCAGAGACCCAGTACTTC
d_call: TRBD2; clone_size: -; j_call: TRBJ2-5; v_call: TRBV7-4; cdr3_aa: CASSFQSASGEETQYF; cdr3_nt: TGTGCCAGCAGCTTTCAATCGGCTAGCGGGGAAGAGACCCAGTACTTC
d_call: TRBD1; clone_size: -; j_call: TRBJ1-6; v_call: TRBV9; cdr3_aa: CASSGRTGGNSPLHF; cdr3_nt: TGTGCCAGCAGTGGACGTACAGGGGGTAATTCACCCCTCCACTTT
d_call: -; clone_size: -; j_call: TRBJ1-2; v_call: TRBV12-5; cdr3_aa: CASGSGPDGYTF; cdr3_nt: TGTGCTAGTGGTTCTGGGCCTGATGGCTACACCTTC
d_call: -; clone_size: -; j_call: TRBJ1-5; v_call: TRBV19; cdr3_aa: CASSMAQPPNQPQHF; cdr3_nt: TGTGCCAGTAGTATGGCACAGCCTCCAAATCAGCCCCAGCATTTT
d_call: TRBD1; clone_size: -; j_call: TRBJ1-2; v_call: TRBV6-1; cdr3_aa: CASSPRTGNYGYTF; cdr3_nt: TGTGCCAGCAGCCCACGGACAGGGAACTATGGCTACACCTTC
d_call: TRBD2; clone_size: -; j_call: TRBJ2-1; v_call: TRBV9; cdr3_aa: CASSAGLADNEQFF; cdr3_nt: TGTGCCAGCAGCGCGGGACTAGCGGACAATGAGCAGTTCTTC
d_call: -; clone_size: -; j_call: TRBJ2-1; v_call: TRBV7-8; cdr3_aa: CASSLHRIEQVEQFF; cdr3_nt: TGTGCCAGCAGCTTACACAGGATCGAGCAGGTTGAGCAGTTCTTC
d_call: TRBD2; clone_size: -; j_call: TRBJ2-2; v_call: TRBV9; cdr3_aa: CASSPSTGSGSSTGELFF; cdr3_nt: TGTGCCAGCAGCCCAAGTACAGGCAGCGGGAGTAGTACCGGGGAGCTGTTTTTT
d_call: TRBD1; clone_size: -; j_call: TRBJ2-7; v_call: TRBV14; cdr3_aa: CASSQVDRGRFGRSYEQYF; cdr3_nt: TGTGCCAGCAGCCAAGTAGACAGGGGCCGGTTCGGTCGGTCCTACGAGCAGTACTTC
d_call: TRBD2; clone_size: -; j_call: TRBJ2-7; v_call: TRBV30; cdr3_aa: CAWSDPVSGGADYEQYF; cdr3_nt: TGTGCCTGGAGTGACCCCGTTAGCGGGGGGGCCGATTACGAGCAGTACTTC
d_call: -; clone_size: -; j_call: TRBJ2-3; v_call: TRBV2; cdr3_aa: CASSDYREWVVDTQYF; cdr3_nt: TGTGCCAGCAGTGATTACCGGGAGTGGGTTGTAGATACGCAGTATTTT
d_call: TRBD1; clone_size: -; j_call: TRBJ1-5; v_call: TRBV28; cdr3_aa: CASSTGGNQPQHF; cdr3_nt: TGTGCCAGCAGTACAGGGGGCAATCAGCCCCAGCATTTT
d_call: -; clone_size: -; j_call: TRBJ2-2; v_call: TRBV6-4; cdr3_aa: CASSDSGNGELFF; cdr3_nt: TGTGCCAGCAGTGACTCCGGGAACGGGGAGCTGTTTTTT
d_call: -; clone_size: -; j_call: TRBJ1-1; v_call: TRBV4-3; cdr3_aa: CASSPWAGENTEAFF; cdr3_nt: TGCGCCAGCAGCCCTTGGGCGGGGGAGAACACTGAAGCTTTCTTT
d_call: -; clone_size: -; j_call: TRBJ1-2; v_call: TRBV29-1; cdr3_aa: CSDITDSPYGYTF; cdr3_nt: TGCAGCGATATTACGGACAGTCCATATGGCTACACCTTC
d_call: -; clone_size: -; j_call: TRBJ1-1; v_call: TRBV28; cdr3_aa: CASSLLPGGAKDF; cdr3_nt: TGTGCCAGCAGTTTACTCCCTGGAGGGGCCAAGGACTTT
d_call: TRBD1; clone_size: -; j_call: TRBJ1-1; v_call: TRBV27; cdr3_aa: CASRRTGLNTEAFF; cdr3_nt: TGTGCCAGCAGACGGACAGGGTTGAACACTGAAGCTTTCTTT
d_call: TRBD1; clone_size: -; j_call: TRBJ1-5; v_call: TRBV7-8; cdr3_aa: CASSSTQGVSNQPQHF; cdr3_nt: TGTGCCAGCAGCTCCACCCAGGGGGTGAGCAATCAGCCCCAGCATTTT
d_call: -; clone_size: -; j_call: TRBJ1-4; v_call: TRBV5-4; cdr3_aa: CASSHGTNNEKLFF; cdr3_nt: TGTGCCAGCAGCCACGGGACTAATAATGAAAAACTGTTTTTT
d_call: TRBD1; clone_size: -; j_call: TRBJ1-1; v_call: TRBV28; cdr3_aa: CASSWHDRVVGAFF; cdr3_nt: TGTGCCAGCAGTTGGCATGACAGGGTAGTTGGAGCTTTCTTT
d_call: -; clone_size: -; j_call: TRBJ2-7; v_call: TRBV4-3; cdr3_aa: CASSVSAKAGYEQYF; cdr3_nt: TGCGCCAGCAGCGTCTCGGCGAAGGCGGGCTACGAGCAGTACTTC
d_call: TRBD2; clone_size: once; j_call: TRBJ2-1; v_call: TRBV4-2; cdr3_aa: CASSQPETSGGVYNEQFF; cdr3_nt: TGTGCCAGCAGCCAGCCCGAGACTAGCGGGGGAGTCTACAATGAGCAGTTCTTC
d_call: TRBD1; clone_size: few; j_call: TRBJ2-7; v_call: TRBV19; cdr3_aa: CASSNRGHEQYF; cdr3_nt: TGTGCCAGTAGTAACAGGGGGCACGAGCAGTACTTC
d_call: -; clone_size: -; j_call: TRBJ1-5; v_call: TRBV28; cdr3_aa: CASSRIGDQPQHF; cdr3_nt: TGTGCCAGCAGCCGCATAGGGGATCAGCCCCAGCATTTT
d_call: -; clone_size: -; j_call: TRBJ1-4; v_call: TRBV15; cdr3_aa: CATSRKNRAEEKLFF; cdr3_nt: TGTGCCACCAGCAGGAAAAACAGGGCAGAAGAAAAACTGTTTTTT
d_call: -; clone_size: -; j_call: TRBJ2-7; v_call: TRBV7-9; cdr3_aa: CASSLTPIWTAFPYEQYF; cdr3_nt: TGTGCCAGCAGCTTAACACCGATTTGGACAGCATTCCCCTACGAGCAGTACTTC
d_call: -; clone_size: -; j_call: TRBJ1-6; v_call: TRBV10-3; cdr3_aa: CAISTDISSYNSPLHF; cdr3_nt: TGTGCCATCAGTACCGACATCAGCTCCTATAATTCACCCCTCCACTTT
d_call: TRBD2; clone_size: -; j_call: TRBJ2-2; v_call: TRBV10-3; cdr3_aa: CAISESGRTRNTGELFF; cdr3_nt: TGTGCCATCAGTGAGTCCGGGCGGACTAGGAACACCGGGGAGCTGTTTTTT
d_call: -; clone_size: -; j_call: TRBJ1-1; v_call: TRBV7-2; cdr3_aa: CASSWAQTMNTEAFF; cdr3_nt: TGTGCCAGCAGCTGGGCGCAGACTATGAACACTGAAGCTTTCTTT
d_call: TRBD2; clone_size: -; j_call: TRBJ2-1; v_call: TRBV5-6; cdr3_aa: CASSLARTGGILYEQFF; cdr3_nt: TGTGCCAGCAGCTTGGCCCGAACCGGGGGGATATTATATGAGCAGTTCTTC
d_call: -; clone_size: -; j_call: TRBJ2-3; v_call: TRBV27; cdr3_aa: CASSLESPLRSSGTDTQYF; cdr3_nt: TGTGCCAGCAGTTTGGAAAGCCCCCTAAGGTCCAGCGGCACAGATACGCAGTATTTT
d_call: TRBD1; clone_size: once; j_call: TRBJ1-1; v_call: TRBV6-5; cdr3_aa: CASSGRGANTEAFF; cdr3_nt: TGTGCCAGCAGTGGCAGGGGGGCGAACACTGAAGCTTTCTTT
d_call: TRBD2; clone_size: -; j_call: TRBJ2-1; v_call: TRBV27; cdr3_aa: CASSLSGLAGGYNEQFF; cdr3_nt: TGTGCCAGCAGTTTATCGGGACTAGCGGGAGGATACAATGAGCAGTTCTTC
d_call: -; clone_size: -; j_call: TRBJ1-3; v_call: TRBV14; cdr3_aa: CASSHDRGGNTIYF; cdr3_nt: TGTGCCAGCAGCCACGATAGGGGGGGAAACACCATATATTTT
d_call: TRBD2; clone_size: -; j_call: TRBJ2-3; v_call: TRBV11-2; cdr3_aa: CASSLGRVGEGRYTDTQYF; cdr3_nt: TGTGCCAGCAGCTTAGGGAGGGTTGGGGAGGGCCGATACACAGATACGCAGTATTTT
d_call: TRBD1; clone_size: -; j_call: TRBJ2-7; v_call: TRBV7-2; cdr3_aa: CASSTLMGTGGARPYEQYF; cdr3_nt: TGTGCCAGCAGCACCCTGATGGGGACAGGGGGCGCCAGGCCCTACGAGCAGTACTTC
d_call: -; clone_size: -; j_call: TRBJ2-5; v_call: TRBV25-1; cdr3_aa: CASTERGRETQYF; cdr3_nt: TGTGCCAGCACTGAAAGGGGCAGGGAGACCCAGTACTTC
d_call: TRBD1; clone_size: once; j_call: TRBJ2-7; v_call: TRBV28; cdr3_aa: CASSRTTGDYEQYF; cdr3_nt: TGTGCCAGCAGCCGTACTACAGGGGACTACGAGCAGTACTTC
d_call: -; clone_size: -; j_call: TRBJ1-2; v_call: TRBV7-8; cdr3_aa: CASSPESGSYGYTF; cdr3_nt: TGTGCCAGCAGCCCTGAATCCGGGAGCTATGGCTACACCTTC
d_call: TRBD1; clone_size: -; j_call: TRBJ2-1; v_call: TRBV7-3; cdr3_aa: CASSLDRGAPYNEQFF; cdr3_nt: TGTGCCAGCAGCCTAGACAGGGGGGCCCCTTACAATGAGCAGTTCTTC
d_call: -; clone_size: -; j_call: TRBJ1-1; v_call: TRBV11-2; cdr3_aa: CASSLERLNTEAFF; cdr3_nt: TGTGCCAGCAGCTTAGAGCGCCTGAACACTGAAGCTTTCTTT
d_call: TRBD1; clone_size: -; j_call: TRBJ2-2; v_call: TRBV5-6; cdr3_aa: CASSLTGTGLDGELFF; cdr3_nt: TGTGCCAGCAGTTTGACCGGGACAGGGTTGGACGGGGAGCTGTTTTTT
d_call: -; clone_size: -; j_call: TRBJ2-7; v_call: TRBV14; cdr3_aa: CASSPPREAGSYEQYF; cdr3_nt: TGTGCCAGCAGTCCGCCCCGAGAAGCAGGATCCTACGAGCAGTACTTC
d_call: -; clone_size: -; j_call: TRBJ1-5; v_call: TRBV6-5; cdr3_aa: CASSAQGKQPQHF; cdr3_nt: TGTGCCAGCAGCGCCCAGGGGAAGCAGCCCCAGCATTTT